This TCR beta chain was found in a study of T cells in tuberculosis listed by TCRdb under 2018. Concerning the study at large: In the study, CD1B tetramers and high-throughput TCR immunosequencing were combined to characterize T cells specific for the mycobacterial lipid antigen glucose monomycolate (GMM). In a South African clinical cohort, IGRA-negative adolescents, IGRA-positive adolescents with latent tuberculosis and adults with active tuberculosis were compared, with under eleven people in each group. PBMC from patients with active tuberculosis were archived either before the start of standard anti-tuberculosis treatment or within 7 days of starting that treatment. Paper-wide results and their limitations: Smaller NN-distances were partly driven by shorter CDR3-alpha lengths in active tuberculosis patients, and statistical significance was not reached for the TCR-beta difference. With the diverse GMM-specific repertoire as input, a classifier achieved roughly 90% accuracy (AUROC around 0.88), whereas GEM motif frequencies as input gave roughly 70% accuracy. Compared with IGRA-negative controls, TCR-alpha repertoires from active tuberculosis had smaller mean NN-distances to GMM-specific TCRs, which suggests that these TCRs underwent clonal expansion. Clinical samples were selected based on which cryopreserved specimens were available, and the active tuberculosis cases were adults whereas the controls were adolescents.

Including cysteine and phenylalanine, the CDR3 has 17 amino acids. Of all the DNA, just the CDR3 is kept, 51 bases in frame from base 1. The germline V gene encodes CDR1 SQVTM and CDR2 ANQGSEA. Trimming accounts for 4 bases at V and 0 bases at J, while the number of junction bases matched to no gene is 8. In the case of this clone: Its recognized antigen is unknown. The sample holds no much larger clone one base away, and base qualities are not on file.

TCR libraries were generated with the immunoSEQ multiplex PCR assay, using TCR-beta and/or TCR-alpha/delta assays for each sample. The amplified TCR libraries were sequenced on the Illumina high-throughput platform. Regarding the original processing steps: Clustering and dimensionality reduction relied on pairwise TCRdist distances among GMM-specific receptors from T cells that were either sorted ex vivo or expanded in vitro. The score assigned to each clinical repertoire was mean NN-distance, meaning the average TCRdist to the nearest 10% of tetramer-positive reference sequences. To compute GEM TCR motif frequency, the fraction of unique TCRs matching known GEM sequences by V/J usage and CDR3 length was calculated. Linear discriminant analysis with leave-one-out cross-validation, implemented in scikit-learn, was used to classify active tuberculosis. TCRdb stores this immuneACCESS table with in-frame sequences only. Part of the clones is absent; in the studies checked, under half of the shortfall reflects unresolved V genes, and no reason is known for the rest. The DNA gave D and trimming, while V, J and clone size come from that table. The sample table shows fewer than 55,000 clones, and 90% to 95% are seen once. The ten largest make up around 1.4% of the sample.

The intended sense of this specimen's time point label: new active TB diagnosis, blood taken before or within 7 days of starting treatment. The active tuberculosis patients were newly diagnosed, HIV-seronegative South African adults aged 18 years or older. Active tuberculosis was confirmed by positive sputum smear microscopy and/or positive M. tuberculosis culture. Immunosequencing was performed on unsorted cryopreserved PBMC and covered roughly 98,000 T cells per clinical donor on average. The sequence came from an adult with tuberculosis. This specimen was PBMCs, taken at tuberculosis diagnosis. The V gene is TRBV29-1 and the J gene is TRBJ2-6; the central 8 bases match TRBD1. The CDR3 protein is CSVGDRRLLSGANVLTF. In nucleotide form, the sequence is TGCAGCGTTGGGGACAGGCGCCTCCTCTCTGGGGCCAACGTCCTGACTTTC.